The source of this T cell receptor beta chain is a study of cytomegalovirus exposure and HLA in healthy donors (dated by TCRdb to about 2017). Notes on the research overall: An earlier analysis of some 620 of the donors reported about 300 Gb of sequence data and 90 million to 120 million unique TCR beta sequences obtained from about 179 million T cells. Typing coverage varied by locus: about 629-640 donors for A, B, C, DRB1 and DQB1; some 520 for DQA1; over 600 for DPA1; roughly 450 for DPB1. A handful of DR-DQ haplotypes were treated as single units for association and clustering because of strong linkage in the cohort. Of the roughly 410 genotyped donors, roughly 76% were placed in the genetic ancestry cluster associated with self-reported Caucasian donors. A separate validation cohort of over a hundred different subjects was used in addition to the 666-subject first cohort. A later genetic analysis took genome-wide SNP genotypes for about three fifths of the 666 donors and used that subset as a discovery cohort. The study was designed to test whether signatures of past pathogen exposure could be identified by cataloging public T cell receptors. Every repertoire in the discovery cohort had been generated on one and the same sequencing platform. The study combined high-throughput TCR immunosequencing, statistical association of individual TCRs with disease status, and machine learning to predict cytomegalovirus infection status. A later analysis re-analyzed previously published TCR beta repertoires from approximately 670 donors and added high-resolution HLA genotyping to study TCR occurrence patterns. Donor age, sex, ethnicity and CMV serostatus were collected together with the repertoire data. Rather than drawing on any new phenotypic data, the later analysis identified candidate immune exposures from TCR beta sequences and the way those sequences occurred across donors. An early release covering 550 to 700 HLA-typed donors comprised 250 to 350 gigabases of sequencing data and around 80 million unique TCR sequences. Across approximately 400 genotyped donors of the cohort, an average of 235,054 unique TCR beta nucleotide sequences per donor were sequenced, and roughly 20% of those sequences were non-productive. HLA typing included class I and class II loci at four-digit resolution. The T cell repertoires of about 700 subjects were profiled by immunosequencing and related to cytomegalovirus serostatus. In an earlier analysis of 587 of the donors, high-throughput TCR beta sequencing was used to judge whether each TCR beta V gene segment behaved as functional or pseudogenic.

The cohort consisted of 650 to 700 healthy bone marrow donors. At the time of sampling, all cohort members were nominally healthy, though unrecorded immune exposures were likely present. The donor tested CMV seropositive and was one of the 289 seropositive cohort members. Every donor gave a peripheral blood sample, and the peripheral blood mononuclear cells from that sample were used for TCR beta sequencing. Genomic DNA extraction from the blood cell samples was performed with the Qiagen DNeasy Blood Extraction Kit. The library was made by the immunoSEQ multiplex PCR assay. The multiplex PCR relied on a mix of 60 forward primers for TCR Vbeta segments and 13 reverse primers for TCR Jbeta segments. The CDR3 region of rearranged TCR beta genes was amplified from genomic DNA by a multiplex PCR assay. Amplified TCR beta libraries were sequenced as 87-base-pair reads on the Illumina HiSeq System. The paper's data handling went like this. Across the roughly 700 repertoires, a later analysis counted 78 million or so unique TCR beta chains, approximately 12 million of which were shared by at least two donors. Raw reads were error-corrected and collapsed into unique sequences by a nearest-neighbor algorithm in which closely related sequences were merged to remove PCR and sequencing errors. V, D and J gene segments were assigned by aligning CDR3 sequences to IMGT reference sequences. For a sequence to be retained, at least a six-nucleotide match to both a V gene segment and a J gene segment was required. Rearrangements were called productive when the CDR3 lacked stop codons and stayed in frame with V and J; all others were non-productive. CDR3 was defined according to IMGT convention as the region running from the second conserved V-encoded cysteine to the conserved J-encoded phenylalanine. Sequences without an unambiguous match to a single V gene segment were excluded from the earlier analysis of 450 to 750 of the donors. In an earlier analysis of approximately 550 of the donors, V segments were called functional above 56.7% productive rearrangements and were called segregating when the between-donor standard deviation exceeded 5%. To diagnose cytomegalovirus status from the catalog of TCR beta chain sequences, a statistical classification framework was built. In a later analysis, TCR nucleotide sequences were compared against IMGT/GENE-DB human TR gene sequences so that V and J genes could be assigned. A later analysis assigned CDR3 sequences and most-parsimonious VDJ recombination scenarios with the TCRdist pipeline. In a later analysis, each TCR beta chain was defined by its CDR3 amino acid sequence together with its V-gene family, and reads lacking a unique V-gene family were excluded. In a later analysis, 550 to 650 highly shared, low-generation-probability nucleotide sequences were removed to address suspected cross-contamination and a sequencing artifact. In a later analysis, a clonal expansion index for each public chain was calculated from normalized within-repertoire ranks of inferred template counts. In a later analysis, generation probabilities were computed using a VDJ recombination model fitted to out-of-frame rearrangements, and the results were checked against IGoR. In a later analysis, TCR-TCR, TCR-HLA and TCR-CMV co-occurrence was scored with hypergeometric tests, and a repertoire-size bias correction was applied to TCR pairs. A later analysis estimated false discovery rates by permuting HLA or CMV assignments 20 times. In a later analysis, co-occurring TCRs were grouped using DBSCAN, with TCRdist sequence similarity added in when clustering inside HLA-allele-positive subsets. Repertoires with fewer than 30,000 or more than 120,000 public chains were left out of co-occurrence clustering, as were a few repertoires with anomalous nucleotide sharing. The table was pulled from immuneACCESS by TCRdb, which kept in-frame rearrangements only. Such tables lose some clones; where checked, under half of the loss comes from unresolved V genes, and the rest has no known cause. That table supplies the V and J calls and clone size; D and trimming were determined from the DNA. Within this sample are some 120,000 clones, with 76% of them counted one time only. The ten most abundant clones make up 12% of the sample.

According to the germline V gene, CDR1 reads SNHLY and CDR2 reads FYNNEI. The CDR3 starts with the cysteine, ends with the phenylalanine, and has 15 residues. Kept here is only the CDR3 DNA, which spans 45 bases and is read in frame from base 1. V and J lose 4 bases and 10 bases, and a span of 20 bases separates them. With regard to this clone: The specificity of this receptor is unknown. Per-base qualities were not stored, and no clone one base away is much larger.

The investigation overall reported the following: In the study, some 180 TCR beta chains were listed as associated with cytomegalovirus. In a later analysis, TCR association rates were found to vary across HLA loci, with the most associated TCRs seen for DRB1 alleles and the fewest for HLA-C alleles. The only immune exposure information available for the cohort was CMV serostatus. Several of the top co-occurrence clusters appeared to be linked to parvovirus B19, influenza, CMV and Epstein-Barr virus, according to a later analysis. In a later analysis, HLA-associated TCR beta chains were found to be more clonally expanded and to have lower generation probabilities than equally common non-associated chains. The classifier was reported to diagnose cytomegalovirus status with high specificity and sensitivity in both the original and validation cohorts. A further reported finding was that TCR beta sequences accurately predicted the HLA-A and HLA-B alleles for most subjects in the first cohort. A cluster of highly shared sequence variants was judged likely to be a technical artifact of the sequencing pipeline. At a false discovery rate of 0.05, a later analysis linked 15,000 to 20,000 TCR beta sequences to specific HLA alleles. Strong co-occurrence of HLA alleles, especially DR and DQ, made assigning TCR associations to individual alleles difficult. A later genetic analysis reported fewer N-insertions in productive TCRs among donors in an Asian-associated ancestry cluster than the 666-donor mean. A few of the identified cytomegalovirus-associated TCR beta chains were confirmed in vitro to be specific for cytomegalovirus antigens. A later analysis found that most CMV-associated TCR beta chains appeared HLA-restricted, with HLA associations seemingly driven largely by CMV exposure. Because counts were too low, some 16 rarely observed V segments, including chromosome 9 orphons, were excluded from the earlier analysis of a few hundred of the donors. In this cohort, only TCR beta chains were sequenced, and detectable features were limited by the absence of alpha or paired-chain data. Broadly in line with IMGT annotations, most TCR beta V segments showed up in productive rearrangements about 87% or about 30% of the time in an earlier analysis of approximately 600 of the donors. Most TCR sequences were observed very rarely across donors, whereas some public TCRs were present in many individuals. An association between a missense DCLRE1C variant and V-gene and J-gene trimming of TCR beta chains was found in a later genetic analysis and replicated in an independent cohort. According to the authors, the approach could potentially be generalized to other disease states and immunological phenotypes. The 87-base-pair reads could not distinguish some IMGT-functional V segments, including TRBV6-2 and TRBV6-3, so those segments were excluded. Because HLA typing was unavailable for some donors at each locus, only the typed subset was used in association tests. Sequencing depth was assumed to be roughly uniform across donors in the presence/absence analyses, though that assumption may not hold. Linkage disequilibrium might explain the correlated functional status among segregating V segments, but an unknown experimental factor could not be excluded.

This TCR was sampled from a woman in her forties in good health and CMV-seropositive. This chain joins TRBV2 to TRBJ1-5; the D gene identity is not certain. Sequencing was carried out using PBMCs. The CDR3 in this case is CASSATVSSIGPQHF. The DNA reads TGTGCCAGCAGTGCCACAGTGTCATCAATTGGCCCCCAGCATTTT.